This TCR beta chain was obtained from a study of blood T cells in healthy people across ages. This clonotype was detected only once. Antigen specificity is unknown. Looked up from germline, CDR1 is LGHDT and CDR2 is YNNKEL (reference sequence). Trimming shortened V by 3 bases and J by 0 bases, and 4 bases separated the two germline ends. The CDR3 has 13 residues. General observations from the study: The long-lived group displayed more naive CD4+ cells, plus higher diversity, than the aged donors did.

Together with a sample-barcoded 5' primer, a J-beta primer mix was included in a second PCR lasting about 7 to 12 cycles. One entry per CDR3 protein results from TCRdb running MiXCR on the 5' RACE reads. Of approximately 2,000,000 distinct CDR3 sequences in the sample, roughly 43% were seen once. This clonotype was sampled from a human donor in good health. The V gene is TRBV3-1, the J gene TRBJ2-3, with D unresolved. Sequenced input: blood. The CDR3 region has the DNA TGTGCCAGCAGCCAGAAGAGCACAGATACGCAGTATTTT. Translating gives CASSQKSTDTQYF.